The sample holds one count of the clone carrying this T cell receptor beta chain. This CDR3 comprises 12 residues. Germline assignment: CDR1 MNHEY and CDR2 SMNVEV (reference sequence). V was cut by 8 bases and J by 8 bases, with 13 bases left in between. This record comes from a study of shared clonotypes between healthy human individuals. Some clones are missing from TCRdb's copy, which holds only in-frame ones; the method was immunoSEQ multiplex PCR. The sample contains more than 400,000 clones, around 73% of which appear only once. This clonotype was obtained from a middle-aged woman in good health. Some clones in this sample may be carry-over from other donors' samples. The chain combines TRBV27 with TRBJ2-1; D not certain. The sequencing sample was made of PBMCs. The CDR3 protein is CASGPIGDEQFF. The CDR3 DNA follows: TGTGCCAGCGGGCCTATCGGCGATGAGCAGTTCTTC.